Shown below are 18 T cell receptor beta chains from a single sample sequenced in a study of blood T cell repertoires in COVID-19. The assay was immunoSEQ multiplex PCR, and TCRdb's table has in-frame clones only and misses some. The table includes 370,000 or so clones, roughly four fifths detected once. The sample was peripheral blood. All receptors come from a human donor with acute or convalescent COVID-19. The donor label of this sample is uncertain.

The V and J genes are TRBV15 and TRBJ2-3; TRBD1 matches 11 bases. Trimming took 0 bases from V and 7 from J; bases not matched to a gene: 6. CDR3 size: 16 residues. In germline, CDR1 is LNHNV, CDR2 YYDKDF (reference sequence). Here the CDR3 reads CATSRDRTGGTNTQYF. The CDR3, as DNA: TGTGCCACCAGCAGAGATCGGACAGGGGGCACGAATACGCAGTATTTT.

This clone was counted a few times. CDR3 DNA: TGTGCCACCAGCCCGGGACAAGACTATGGCTACACCTTC. Its protein product is CATSPGQDYGYTF. The chain employs TRBV15 and TRBJ1-2; the D gene is possibly TRBD1 (6 bases). The CDR3 is 13 amino acids. The germline V and J ends were trimmed by 5 bases and 3 bases, with 10 bases remaining between them. Germline V gene data show CDR1 as LNHNV and CDR2 as YYDKDF (reference sequence).

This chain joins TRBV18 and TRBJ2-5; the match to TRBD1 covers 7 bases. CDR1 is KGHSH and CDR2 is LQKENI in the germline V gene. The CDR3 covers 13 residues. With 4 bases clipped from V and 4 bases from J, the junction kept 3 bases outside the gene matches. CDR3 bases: TGTGCCAGCTCACACAGGGGTTCAGAGACCCAGTACTTC. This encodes CASSHRGSETQYF.

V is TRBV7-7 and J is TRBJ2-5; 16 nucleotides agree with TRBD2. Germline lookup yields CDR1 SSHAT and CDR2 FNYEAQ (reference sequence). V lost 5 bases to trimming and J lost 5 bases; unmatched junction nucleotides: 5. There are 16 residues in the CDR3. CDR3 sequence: CASSAGLAGGQETQYF. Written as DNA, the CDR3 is TGTGCCAGCAGCGCGGGACTAGCGGGGGGGCAGGAGACCCAGTACTTC.

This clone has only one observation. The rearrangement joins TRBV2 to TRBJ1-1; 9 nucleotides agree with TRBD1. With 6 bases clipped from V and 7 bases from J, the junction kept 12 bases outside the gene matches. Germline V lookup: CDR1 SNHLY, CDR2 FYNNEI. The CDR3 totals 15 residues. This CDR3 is CASRYEGPGQGEAFF. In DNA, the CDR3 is TGTGCCAGCAGGTATGAAGGTCCGGGACAGGGTGAAGCTTTCTTT.

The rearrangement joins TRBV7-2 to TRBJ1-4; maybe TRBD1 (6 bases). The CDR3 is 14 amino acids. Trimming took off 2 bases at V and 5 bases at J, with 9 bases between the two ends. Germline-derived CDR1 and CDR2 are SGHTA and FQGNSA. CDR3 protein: CASSLWGLNEKLFF. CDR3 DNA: TGTGCCAGCAGCTTATGGGGGCTGAATGAAAAACTGTTTTTT.

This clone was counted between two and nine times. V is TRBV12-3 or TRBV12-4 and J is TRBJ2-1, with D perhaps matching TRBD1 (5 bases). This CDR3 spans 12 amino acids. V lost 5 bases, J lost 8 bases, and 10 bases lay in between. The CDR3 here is CASSPQGYEQFF. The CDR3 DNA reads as TGTGCCAGCAGTCCCCAGGGCTATGAGCAGTTCTTC.

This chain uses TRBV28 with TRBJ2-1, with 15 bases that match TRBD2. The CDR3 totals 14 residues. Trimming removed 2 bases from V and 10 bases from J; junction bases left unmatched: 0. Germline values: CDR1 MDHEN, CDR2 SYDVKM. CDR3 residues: CASSLGLAGGEQFF. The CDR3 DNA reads TGTGCCAGCAGTTTAGGACTAGCGGGGGGGGAGCAGTTCTTC.

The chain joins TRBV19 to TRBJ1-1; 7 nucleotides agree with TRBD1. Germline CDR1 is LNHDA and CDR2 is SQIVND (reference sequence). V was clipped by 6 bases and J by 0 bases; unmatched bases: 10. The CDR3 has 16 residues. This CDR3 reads CASRTLPGQLNTEAFF. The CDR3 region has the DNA TGTGCCAGTAGGACCCTACCGGGACAGCTGAACACTGAAGCTTTCTTT.

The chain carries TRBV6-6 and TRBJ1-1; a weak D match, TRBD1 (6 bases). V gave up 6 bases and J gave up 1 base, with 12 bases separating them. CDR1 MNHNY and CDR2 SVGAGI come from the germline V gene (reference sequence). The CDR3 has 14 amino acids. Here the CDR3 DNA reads TGTGCCAGCAGCCTACAGGGCAGGAACACTGAAGCTTTCTTT. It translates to CASSLQGRNTEAFF.

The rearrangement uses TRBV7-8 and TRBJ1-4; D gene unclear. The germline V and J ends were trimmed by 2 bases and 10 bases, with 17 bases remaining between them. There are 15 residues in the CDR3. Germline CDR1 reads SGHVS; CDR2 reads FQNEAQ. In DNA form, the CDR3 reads TGTGCCAGCAGCTTATCGCTAGCCACCGCGGGAAAACTGTTTTTT. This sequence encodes CASSLSLATAGKLFF.

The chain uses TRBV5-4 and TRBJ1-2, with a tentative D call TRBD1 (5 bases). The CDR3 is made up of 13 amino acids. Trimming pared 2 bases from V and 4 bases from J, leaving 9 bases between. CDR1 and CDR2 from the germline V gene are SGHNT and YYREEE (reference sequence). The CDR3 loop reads CASSFSGFYGYTF. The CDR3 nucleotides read TGTGCCAGCAGCTTCTCAGGGTTCTATGGCTACACCTTC.

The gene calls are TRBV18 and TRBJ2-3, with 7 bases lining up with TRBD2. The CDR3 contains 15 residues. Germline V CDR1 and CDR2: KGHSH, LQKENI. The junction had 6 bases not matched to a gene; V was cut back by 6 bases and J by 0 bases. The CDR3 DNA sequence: TGTGCCAGCTCGTCCTTGGGGGGGAGCACAGATACGCAGTATTTT. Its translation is CASSSLGGSTDTQYF.

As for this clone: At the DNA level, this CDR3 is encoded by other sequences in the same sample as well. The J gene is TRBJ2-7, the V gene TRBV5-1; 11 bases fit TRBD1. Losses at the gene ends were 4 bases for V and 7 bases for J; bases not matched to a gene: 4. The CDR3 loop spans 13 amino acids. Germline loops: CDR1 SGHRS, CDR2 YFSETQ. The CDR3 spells CASSRGQGGEQYF. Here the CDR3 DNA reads TGCGCCAGCAGCCGGGGACAGGGGGGTGAGCAGTACTTC.

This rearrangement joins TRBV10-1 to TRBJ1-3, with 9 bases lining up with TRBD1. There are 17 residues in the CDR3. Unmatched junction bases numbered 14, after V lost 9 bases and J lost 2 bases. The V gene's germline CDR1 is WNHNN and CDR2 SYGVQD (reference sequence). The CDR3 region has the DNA TGCGCCAGGTGGTATTGGGGGACAGGGTCTACTGGAAACACCATATATTTT. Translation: CARWYWGTGSTGNTIYF.

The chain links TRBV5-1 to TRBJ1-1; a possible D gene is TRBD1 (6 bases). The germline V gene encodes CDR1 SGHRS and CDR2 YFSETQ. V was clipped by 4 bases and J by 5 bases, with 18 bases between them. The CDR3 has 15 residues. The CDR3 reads CASSIEKGVLTEAFF. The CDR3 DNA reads TGCGCCAGCAGCATAGAAAAGGGGGTACTTACTGAAGCTTTCTTT.

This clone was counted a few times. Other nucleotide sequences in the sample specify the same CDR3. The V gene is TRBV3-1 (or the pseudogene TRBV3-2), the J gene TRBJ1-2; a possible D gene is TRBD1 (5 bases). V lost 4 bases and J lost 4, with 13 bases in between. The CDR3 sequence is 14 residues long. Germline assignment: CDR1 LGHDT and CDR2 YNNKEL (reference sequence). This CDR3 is CASSPGTGRYGYTF. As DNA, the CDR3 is TGTGCCAGCAGCCCAGGAACAGGACGCTATGGCTACACCTTC.

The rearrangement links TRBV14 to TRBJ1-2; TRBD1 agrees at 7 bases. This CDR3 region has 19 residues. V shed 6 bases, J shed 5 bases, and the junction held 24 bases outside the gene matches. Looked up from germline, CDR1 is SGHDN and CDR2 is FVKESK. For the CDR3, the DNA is TGTGCCAGCAGAGGGTGCAGGGGGACGCACCCCTCGGGAGCTTATGGCTACACCTTC. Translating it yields CASRGCRGTHPSGAYGYTF.